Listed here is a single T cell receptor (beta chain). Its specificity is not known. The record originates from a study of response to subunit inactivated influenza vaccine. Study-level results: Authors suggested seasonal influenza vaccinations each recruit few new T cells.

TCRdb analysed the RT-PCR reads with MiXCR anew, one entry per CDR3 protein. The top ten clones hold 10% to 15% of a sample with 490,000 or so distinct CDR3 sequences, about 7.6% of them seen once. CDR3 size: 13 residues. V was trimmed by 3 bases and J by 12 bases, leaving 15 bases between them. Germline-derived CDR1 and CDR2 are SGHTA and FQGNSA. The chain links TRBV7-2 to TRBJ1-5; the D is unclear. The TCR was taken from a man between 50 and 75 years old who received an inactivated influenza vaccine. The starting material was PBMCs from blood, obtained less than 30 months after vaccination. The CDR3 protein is CASSFSDGRDQHF. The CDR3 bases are TGTGCCAGCAGCTTTTCAGACGGCCGCGACCAGCATTTT. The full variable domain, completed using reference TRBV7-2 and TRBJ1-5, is GAGVSQSPSNKVTEKGKDVELRCDPISGHTALYWYRQSLGQGLEFLIYFQGNSAPDKSGLPSDRFSAERTGGSVSTLTIQRTQQEDSAVYLCASSFSDGRDQHFGDGTRLSIL.